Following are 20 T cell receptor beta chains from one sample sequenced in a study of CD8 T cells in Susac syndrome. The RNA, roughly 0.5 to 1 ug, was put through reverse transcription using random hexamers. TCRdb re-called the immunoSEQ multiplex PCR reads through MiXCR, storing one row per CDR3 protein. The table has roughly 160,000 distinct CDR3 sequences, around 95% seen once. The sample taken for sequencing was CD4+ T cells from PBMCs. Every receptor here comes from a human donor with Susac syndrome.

CDR3 bases: TGTGCCAGCAGCGCGACTGGGACAGGGAACACTGAAGCTTTCTTT. As protein: CASSATGTGNTEAFF. The chain couples TRBV9 to TRBJ1-1; 8 bases are a match to TRBD1. The V gene's germline CDR1 is SGDLS and CDR2 YYNGEE. The CDR3 consists of 15 residues. With 3 bases clipped from V and 1 base from J, the junction kept 5 bases outside the gene matches.

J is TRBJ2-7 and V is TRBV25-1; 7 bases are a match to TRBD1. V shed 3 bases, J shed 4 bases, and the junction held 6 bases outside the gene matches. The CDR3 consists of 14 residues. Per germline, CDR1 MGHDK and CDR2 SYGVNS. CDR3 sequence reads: CASSEYRGVYEQYF. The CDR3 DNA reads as TGTGCCAGCAGTGAGTACAGGGGTGTTTACGAGCAGTACTTC.

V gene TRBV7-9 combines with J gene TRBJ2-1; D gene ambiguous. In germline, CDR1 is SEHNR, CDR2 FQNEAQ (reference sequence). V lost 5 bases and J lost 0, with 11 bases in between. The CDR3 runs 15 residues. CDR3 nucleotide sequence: TGTGCCAGCAGCGGCGGCTTAGGCTCCTACAATGAGCAGTTCTTC. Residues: CASSGGLGSYNEQFF.

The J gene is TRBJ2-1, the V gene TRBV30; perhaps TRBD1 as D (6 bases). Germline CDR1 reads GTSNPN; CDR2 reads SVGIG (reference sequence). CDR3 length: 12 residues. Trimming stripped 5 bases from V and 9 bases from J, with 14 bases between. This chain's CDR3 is CAWHNRESEQFF. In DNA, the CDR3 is TGTGCCTGGCATAACAGGGAAAGTGAGCAGTTCTTC.

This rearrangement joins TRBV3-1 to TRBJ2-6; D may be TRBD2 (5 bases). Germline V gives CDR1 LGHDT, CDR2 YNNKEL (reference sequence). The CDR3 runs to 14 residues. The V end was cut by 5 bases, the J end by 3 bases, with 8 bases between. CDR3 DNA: TGTGCCAGCAGCGCGGCGGGTGGGGCCAACGTCCTGACTTTC. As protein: CASSAAGGANVLTF.

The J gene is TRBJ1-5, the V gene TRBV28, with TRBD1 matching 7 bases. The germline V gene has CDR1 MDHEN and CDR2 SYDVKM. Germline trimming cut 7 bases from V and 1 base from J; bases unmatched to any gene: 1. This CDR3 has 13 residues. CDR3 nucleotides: TGTGCCAGCAAGGGACAGAGCAATCAGCCCCAGCATTTT. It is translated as CASKGQSNQPQHF.

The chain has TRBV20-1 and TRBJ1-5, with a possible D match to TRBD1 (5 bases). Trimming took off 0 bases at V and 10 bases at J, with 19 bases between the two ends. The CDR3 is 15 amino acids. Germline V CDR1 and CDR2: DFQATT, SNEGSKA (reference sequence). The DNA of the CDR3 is TGCAGTGCTAGAGATGTGGAGGGCAGGGTGGTTCCCCAGCATTTT. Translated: CSARDVEGRVVPQHF.

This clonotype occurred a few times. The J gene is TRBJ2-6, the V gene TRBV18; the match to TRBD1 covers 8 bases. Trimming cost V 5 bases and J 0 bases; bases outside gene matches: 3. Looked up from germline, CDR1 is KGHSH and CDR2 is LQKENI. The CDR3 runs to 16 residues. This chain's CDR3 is CASSETGGSGANVLTF. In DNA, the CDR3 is TGTGCCAGCTCAGAAACAGGGGGCTCTGGGGCCAACGTCCTGACTTTC.

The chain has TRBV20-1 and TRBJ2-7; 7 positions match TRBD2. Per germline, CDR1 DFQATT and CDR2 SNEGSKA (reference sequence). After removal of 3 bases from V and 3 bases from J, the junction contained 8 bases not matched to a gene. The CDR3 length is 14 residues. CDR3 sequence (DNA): TGCAGTGCTAGTCTCCTAGCGGAGCACTACGAGCAGTACTTC. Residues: CSASLLAEHYEQYF.

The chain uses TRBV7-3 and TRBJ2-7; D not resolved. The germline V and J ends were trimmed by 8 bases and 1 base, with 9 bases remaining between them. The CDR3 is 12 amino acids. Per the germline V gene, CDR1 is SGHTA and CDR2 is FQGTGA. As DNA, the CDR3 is TGTGCCAGCGGAGACGGTTCCTACGAGCAGTACTTC. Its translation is CASGDGSYEQYF. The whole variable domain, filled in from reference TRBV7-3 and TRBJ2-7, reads GAGVSQTPSNKVTEKGKYVELRCDPISGHTALYWYRQSLGQGPEFLIYFQGTGAADDSGLPNDRFFAVRPEGSVSTLKIQRTERGDSAVYLCASGDGSYEQYFGPGTRLTVT.

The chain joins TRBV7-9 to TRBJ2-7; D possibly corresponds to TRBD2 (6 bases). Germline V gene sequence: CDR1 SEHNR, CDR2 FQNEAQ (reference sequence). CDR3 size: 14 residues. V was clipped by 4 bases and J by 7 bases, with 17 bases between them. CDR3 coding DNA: TGTGCCAGCAGCTCACAGGACGGCGGGGTAGAGCAGTACTTC. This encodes CASSSQDGGVEQYF.

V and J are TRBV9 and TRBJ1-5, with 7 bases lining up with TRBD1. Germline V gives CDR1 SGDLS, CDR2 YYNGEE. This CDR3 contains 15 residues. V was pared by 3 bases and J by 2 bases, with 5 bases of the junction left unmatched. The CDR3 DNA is TGTGCCAGCAGCGGGACAGGAGGACGCAATCAGCCCCAGCATTTT. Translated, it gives CASSGTGGRNQPQHF.

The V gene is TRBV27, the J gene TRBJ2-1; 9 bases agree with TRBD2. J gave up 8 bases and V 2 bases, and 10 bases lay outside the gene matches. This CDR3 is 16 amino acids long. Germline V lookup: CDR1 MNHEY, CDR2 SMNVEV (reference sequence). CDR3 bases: TGTGCCAGCAGTTTAAGTGATAGCGGGAGAGGTGATGAGCAGTTCTTC. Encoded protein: CASSLSDSGRGDEQFF.

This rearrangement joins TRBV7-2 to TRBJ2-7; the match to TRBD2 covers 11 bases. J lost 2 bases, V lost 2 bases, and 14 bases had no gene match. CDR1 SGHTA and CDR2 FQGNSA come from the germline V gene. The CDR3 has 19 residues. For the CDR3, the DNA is TGTGCCAGCAGCTTACCCCTAGCGGGAGGCACGCCGCGAACCTACGAGCAGTACTTC. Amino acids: CASSLPLAGGTPRTYEQYF.

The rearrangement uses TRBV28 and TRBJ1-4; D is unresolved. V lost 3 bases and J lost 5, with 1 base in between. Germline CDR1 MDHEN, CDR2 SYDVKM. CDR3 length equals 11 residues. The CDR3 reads CASSFNEKLFF. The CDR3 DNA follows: TGTGCCAGCAGTTTCAATGAAAAACTGTTTTTT. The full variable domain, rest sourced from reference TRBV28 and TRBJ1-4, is DVKVTQSSRYLVKRTGEKVFLECVQDMDHENMFWYRQDPGLGLRLIYFSYDVKMKEKGDIPEGYSVSREKKERFSLILESASTNQTSMYLCASSFNEKLFFGSGTQLSVL.

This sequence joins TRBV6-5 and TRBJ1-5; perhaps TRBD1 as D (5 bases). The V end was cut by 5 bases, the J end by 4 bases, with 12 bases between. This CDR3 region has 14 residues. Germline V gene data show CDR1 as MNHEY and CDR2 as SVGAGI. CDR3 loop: CASSRFRGNQPQHF. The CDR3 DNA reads TGTGCCAGCAGTCGATTTCGGGGGAATCAGCCCCAGCATTTT.

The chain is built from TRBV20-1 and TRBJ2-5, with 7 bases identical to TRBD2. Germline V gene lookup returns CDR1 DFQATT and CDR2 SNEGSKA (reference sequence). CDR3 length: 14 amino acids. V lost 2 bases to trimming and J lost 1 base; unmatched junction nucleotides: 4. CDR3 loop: CSARPGLRQETQYF. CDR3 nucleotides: TGCAGTGCTAGACCGGGACTACGCCAAGAGACCCAGTACTTC.

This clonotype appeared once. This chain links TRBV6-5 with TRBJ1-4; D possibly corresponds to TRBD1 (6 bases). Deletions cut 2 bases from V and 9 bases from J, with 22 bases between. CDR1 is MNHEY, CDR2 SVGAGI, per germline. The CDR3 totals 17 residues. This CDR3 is CASSYGSRGPGPQKLFF. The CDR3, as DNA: TGTGCCAGCAGTTACGGATCCCGGGGGCCAGGTCCACAAAAACTGTTTTTT.

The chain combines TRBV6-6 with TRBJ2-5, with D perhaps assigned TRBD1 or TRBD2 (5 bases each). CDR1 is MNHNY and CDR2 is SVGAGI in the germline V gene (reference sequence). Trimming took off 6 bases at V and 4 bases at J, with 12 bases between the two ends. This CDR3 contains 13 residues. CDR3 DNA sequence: TGTGCCAGCAGAGAATGGGGGAGAGAGACCCAGTACTTC. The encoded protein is CASREWGRETQYF.

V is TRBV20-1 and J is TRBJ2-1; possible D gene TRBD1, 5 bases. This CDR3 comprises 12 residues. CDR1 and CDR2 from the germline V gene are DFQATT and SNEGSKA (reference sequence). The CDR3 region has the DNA TGCAGCCCCGGTAGGACAAACAATGAGCAGTTCTTC. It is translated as CSPGRTNNEQFF.